The clone carrying this T cell receptor (beta chain) was seen repeatedly, ten times or more. This entry comes from a study of T cells after yellow fever vaccination. Per the germline V gene, CDR1 is SGHTA and CDR2 is FQGNSA. CDR3 size: 15 residues. With 3 bases clipped from V and 2 bases from J, the junction kept 7 bases outside the gene matches. Template switching with 5'RACE generated the TCR cDNA and added a universal primer site and UMIs. TCRdb reanalysed the 5' RACE reads using MiXCR and keeps one entry per CDR3 protein. Here the sample spans about 430,000 distinct CDR3 sequences, about 19% being singletons.

The chain has TRBV7-2 and TRBJ2-7; 7 bases are a match to TRBD1. The TCR was taken from a man aged 18 to 30 who received the YFV17D yellow fever vaccine. The sequenced sample was PBMCs, obtained before the yellow fever booster vaccination. CDR3 residues: CASSFDDRAPYEQYF. In DNA form, the CDR3 reads TGTGCCAGCAGCTTCGACGACAGGGCACCCTACGAGCAGTACTTC.